Listed below are T cell receptor beta chains from one sample, sequenced in a study of cytomegalovirus exposure and HLA in healthy donors. Sequencing used immunoSEQ multiplex PCR; TCRdb keeps in-frame clones, though not all of them. The sample contains roughly 88,000 clones, approximately 80% of which appear only once. Material for sequencing was PBMCs. Source of these receptors: a young man in good health and CMV-seropositive. The CDR3 runs from the conserved cysteine through the conserved F or W. Each record gives: V gene, clone size, J gene, D gene, CDR3 DNA, CDR3 protein. A D gene is named only where the DNA matches it firmly. Some rows mark clone size as missing; the rest say once, few, many or name a class of expanded clone.

>TRBV29-1|-|TRBJ2-1|TRBD1
TGCAGCGCCCGCGACAGGGGTCTCCACAATGAGCAGTTCTTC
CSARDRGLHNEQFF
>TRBV2|-|TRBJ2-5|-
TGTGCCAGCACCCGCGGGGGCCGGGAGACCCAGTACTTC
CASTRGGRETQYF
>TRBV4-3|few|TRBJ2-3|TRBD2
TGCGCCAGCAGCCAAGAAAGCGGGGGCGCAGATACGCAGTATTTT
CASSQESGGADTQYF
>TRBV9|-|TRBJ2-7|-
TGTGCCAGCAGCCCAGAGGATCACGAGCAGTACTTC
CASSPEDHEQYF
>TRBV6-1|-|TRBJ2-1|-
TGTGCCAGCAGTACGGTTCGGGGGTCTGTAGGTGAGCAGTTCTTC
CASSTVRGSVGEQFF
>TRBV4-3|-|TRBJ2-3|TRBD2
TGCGCCAGCAGCCAAGGCGGGAAGACTAGCGGCCTATGGGATACGCAGTATTTT
CASSQGGKTSGLWDTQYF
>TRBV10-2|once|TRBJ1-2|TRBD1
TGCGCCAGCAGGGGACAGGGAAGGGGTGGCTACACCTTC
CASRGQGRGGYTF
>TRBV5-1|-|TRBJ2-2|TRBD2
TGCGCCAGCAGCTTCCGACTAGCGGGAGATACGGGCGGGGAGCTGTTTTTT
CASSFRLAGDTGGELFF
>TRBV5-1|-|TRBJ1-2|-
TGCGCCAGCAGCCCCAAGGGACTCCAGCAGCGGTATGGCTACACCTTC
CASSPKGLQQRYGYTF
>TRBV5-1|-|TRBJ2-1|TRBD1
TGCGCCAGCAGCGGTGGACAGGATTTTTACAATGAGCAGTTCTTC
CASSGGQDFYNEQFF
>TRBV19|-|TRBJ1-2|-
TGTGCCAGTAGTATAGAAAGAGGCCCTAGGCCCTACACCTTC
CASSIERGPRPYTF
>TRBV19|-|TRBJ1-2|-
TGTGCCAGTAGTACCGACAGTACCTATGGCTACACCTTC
CASSTDSTYGYTF
>TRBV4-3|-|TRBJ1-4|-
TGCGCCAGCAGCCAAGAAGGCCAGGGTCTAACTAATGAAAAACTGTTTTTT
CASSQEGQGLTNEKLFF
>TRBV10-3|few|TRBJ1-4|-
TGTGCCATCAGATCAGGGGCCTCCGGTGAAAAACTGTTTTTT
CAIRSGASGEKLFF
>TRBV9|-|TRBJ1-4|-
TGTGCCAGCAGCGTAGCCGGCGGCGTAAATGAAAAACTGTTTTTT
CASSVAGGVNEKLFF
>TRBV19|few|TRBJ2-7|TRBD2
TGTGCCAGTAGCATAGGGACTAGCGGGAGCCACGAGCAGTACTTC
CASSIGTSGSHEQYF
>TRBV27|-|TRBJ2-2|-
TGTGCCAGCAGTTTATCCGCAGGGTACGGGGAGCTGTTTTTT
CASSLSAGYGELFF
>TRBV4-2|-|TRBJ2-1|TRBD2
TGTGCCAGCAGCCCGACTAGCGGGGGGGATGAGCAGTTCTTC
CASSPTSGGDEQFF
>TRBV7-9|-|TRBJ1-1|-
TGTTCCAGCAGCTTAGGGGGGGAATGGGGAGCTTTCTTT
CSSSLGGEWGAFF
>TRBV9|-|TRBJ1-3|-
TGTGCCAGCAGCCCCAGGTACGGAAACACCATATATTTT
CASSPRYGNTIYF
>TRBV11-3|-|TRBJ2-5|-
TGTGCCAGCAGCTTAGAGGGGGCACAGACCCAGTACTTC
CASSLEGAQTQYF
>TRBV29-1|few|TRBJ1-5|TRBD1
TGCAGCGCTCTACAGGGGGCGGGCAATCAGCCCCAGCATTTT
CSALQGAGNQPQHF
>TRBV6-5|-|TRBJ2-5|-
TGTGCCAGCAGTCTCGGGGTCCTTGGGGAGACCCAGTACTTC
CASSLGVLGETQYF
>TRBV6-6|-|TRBJ1-3|-
TGTGCCAGCCGGGACTCTGGAAACACCATATATTTT
CASRDSGNTIYF
>TRBV7-9|-|TRBJ1-5|-
TGTGCCAGCAGCTTATCATGGGAGGCCGGCTATAGCAATCAGCCCCAGCATTTT
CASSLSWEAGYSNQPQHF
>TRBV2|-|TRBJ1-5|TRBD1
TGTGCCAGCTGGACAGGGGACAATCAGCCCCAGCATTTT
CASWTGDNQPQHF
>TRBV6-1|-|TRBJ2-5|TRBD2
TGTGCCAGCAGTGAAGCGCGGGCGGGAGGACCCTTTCAAGAGACCCAGTACTTC
CASSEARAGGPFQETQYF
>TRBV2|-|TRBJ2-5|TRBD2
TGTGCCAGCAGTGACTTAGCGGGAGCCCCGCAAGAGACCCAGTACTTC
CASSDLAGAPQETQYF
>TRBV5-4|-|TRBJ1-2|-
TGTGCCAGCAGCTATCAGTCTAACTATGGCTACACCTTC
CASSYQSNYGYTF
>TRBV7-9|medium-sized|TRBJ2-7|TRBD1
TGTGCCAGCAGCCCGACAGGGTTTGAGCAGTACTTC
CASSPTGFEQYF
>TRBV13|-|TRBJ2-5|TRBD1
TGTGCCAGCAGCTTAAAGGGGCCAGGGGGTTTGGAGACCCAGTACTTC
CASSLKGPGGLETQYF